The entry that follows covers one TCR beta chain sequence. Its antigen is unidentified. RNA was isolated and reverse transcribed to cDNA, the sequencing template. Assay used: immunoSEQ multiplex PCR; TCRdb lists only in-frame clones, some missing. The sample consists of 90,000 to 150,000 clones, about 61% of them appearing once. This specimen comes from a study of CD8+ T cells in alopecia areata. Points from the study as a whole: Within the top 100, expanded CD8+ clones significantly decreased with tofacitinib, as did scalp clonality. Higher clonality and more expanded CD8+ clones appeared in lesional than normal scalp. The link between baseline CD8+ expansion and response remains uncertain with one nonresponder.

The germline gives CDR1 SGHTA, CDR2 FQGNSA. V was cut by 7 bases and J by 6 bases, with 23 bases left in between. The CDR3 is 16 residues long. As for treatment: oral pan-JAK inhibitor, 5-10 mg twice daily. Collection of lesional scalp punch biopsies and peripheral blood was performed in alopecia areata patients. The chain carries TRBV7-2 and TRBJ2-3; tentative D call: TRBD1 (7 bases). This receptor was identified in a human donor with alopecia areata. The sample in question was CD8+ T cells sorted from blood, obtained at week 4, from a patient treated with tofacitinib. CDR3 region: CASTPLQGGVRDTQYF. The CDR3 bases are TGTGCCAGCACCCCGCTCCAGGGGGGCGTCAGGGATACGCAGTATTTT.